These 25 T cell receptor beta chains were sequenced from one sample in a study of T-cell reconstitution after alpha-beta-depleted transplantation in children. Preparation of the TCRbeta library used unique molecular identifiers. TCRdb itself ran the PCR reads through MiXCR, one entry per CDR3 protein. The sample holds 480,000 or so distinct CDR3 sequences, about 11% seen once. The specimen comprised PBMCs, sampled before TCRalphabeta/CD19-depleted stem cell transplant. These receptors all come from a child aged 2-15 years with inherited bone marrow failure, due to receive a stem cell transplant.

This clonotype was seen at least ten times. This chain joins TRBV27 and TRBJ2-2; TRBD2 is a possible D gene (7 bases). This CDR3 is built from 15 residues. V lost 6 bases, J lost 6 bases, and 17 bases lay in between. The V gene's germline CDR1 is MNHEY and CDR2 SMNVEV (reference sequence). Written as DNA, the CDR3 is TGTGCCAGCAGGCTTGGGGGGGCTGGCGCCGGGGAGCTGTTTTTT. Translated, it gives CASRLGGAGAGELFF.

This clonotype has a count of ten or more. V and J are TRBV20-1 and TRBJ2-5, with D tentatively TRBD1 (5 bases). Trimming left V 3 bases short and J 0 bases short, with 5 bases between. Germline V gene data show CDR1 as DFQATT and CDR2 as SNEGSKA (reference sequence). The CDR3 runs to 12 residues. CDR3 amino acids: CSASRDQETQYF. The CDR3 nucleotides are TGCAGTGCTAGCAGGGACCAAGAGACCCAGTACTTC.

Ten or more counts support this clonotype. The chain combines TRBV27 with TRBJ2-7; 10 nucleotides align to TRBD1. The V gene end was trimmed by 4 bases and the J gene end by 5 bases; junction bases not matched to a gene: 2. The CDR3 runs to 13 residues. The germline V gene encodes CDR1 MNHEY and CDR2 SMNVEV (reference sequence). The CDR3, as DNA: TGTGCCAGCAGTTGGGACAGGGGCCACGAGCAGTACTTC. The encoded protein is CASSWDRGHEQYF.

CDR3 in DNA: TGCGCCAGCAGCCCCCACGGCGGCGGGAGAGAGACCCAGTACTTC. It is translated as CASSPHGGGRETQYF. The chain links TRBV5-1 to TRBJ2-5; 7 bases align to TRBD2. The CDR3 covers 15 residues. Trimming at V came to 4 bases and at J to 4 bases, leaving 10 bases not matched to a gene. Germline-derived CDR1 and CDR2 are SGHRS and YFSETQ.

This clonotype was observed many times. The chain employs TRBV14 and TRBJ2-2; D gene uncertain. This CDR3 contains 15 residues. Germline V gives CDR1 SGHDN, CDR2 FVKESK. The germline V and J ends were trimmed by 6 bases and 0 bases, with 11 bases remaining between them. DNA for the CDR3: TGTGCCAGCAGATTGGGGATCGCGAACACCGGGGAGCTGTTTTTT. Translated: CASRLGIANTGELFF.

This clonotype was recorded many times. The chain joins TRBV7-2 to TRBJ2-3; tentative D call: TRBD1 (5 bases). The CDR3 sequence is 12 residues long. Germline values: CDR1 SGHTA, CDR2 FQGNSA. The V gene lost 5 bases and the J gene lost 7 bases, with 10 bases spanning the gap. CDR3 bases: TGTGCCAGCAGCAAAGGGGTGAATACGCAGTATTTT. Its translation is CASSKGVNTQYF.

In its sample, this clonotype was seen many times. This sequence joins TRBV3-1 and TRBJ2-5; D is possibly TRBD2 (6 bases). CDR1 and CDR2 (germline): LGHDT, YNNKEL (reference sequence). V gave up 8 bases and J gave up 3 bases, with 10 bases separating them. This CDR3 contains 12 residues. CDR3 sequence: CASAGLEETQYF. CDR3 in DNA: TGTGCCAGCGCGGGGTTGGAAGAGACCCAGTACTTC.

This clonotype was recorded at least ten times. The chain recombines TRBV5-1 with TRBJ1-1; 9 positions match TRBD1. The germline V gene encodes CDR1 SGHRS and CDR2 YFSETQ. V trimming: 4 bases; J trimming: 4 bases; junction bases outside the gene matches: 8. The CDR3 totals 15 residues. The CDR3 DNA reads TGCGCCAGCAGCCGACTGGGACAGGGAGGCACTGAAGCTTTCTTT. Amino acid sequence: CASSRLGQGGTEAFF.

Many counts were recorded for this clonotype. The chain joins TRBV27 to TRBJ2-1; D possibly corresponds to TRBD1 (5 bases). Trimming cost V 2 bases and J 0 bases, with 14 bases left between them. Looked up from germline, CDR1 is MNHEY and CDR2 is SMNVEV (reference sequence). CDR3 length equals 17 residues. The CDR3 DNA follows: TGTGCCAGCAGTTTAAGAGGCAGGGTAAGCTCCTACAATGAGCAGTTCTTC. Translating gives CASSLRGRVSSYNEQFF.

This clonotype was seen repeatedly, ten times or more. This chain uses TRBV29-1 with TRBJ2-1; 8 bases are shared with TRBD2. V was clipped by 4 bases and J by 7 bases; unmatched bases: 6. Germline-derived CDR1 and CDR2 are SQVTM and ANQGSEA. This CDR3 comprises 13 residues. CDR3 DNA: TGCAGCGTTGGTTTAGCGGGGTTAAATGAGCAGTTCTTC. This translates into CSVGLAGLNEQFF.

This chain connects TRBV20-1 to TRBJ2-7, with a tentative D call TRBD2 (5 bases). The length of the CDR3 is 15 residues. V lost 7 bases to trimming and J lost 1 base, with 20 bases between them. Germline-derived CDR1 and CDR2 are DFQATT and SNEGSKA (reference sequence). CDR3 protein: CSVRAGEGWSYEQYF. CDR3 DNA sequence: TGCAGTGTGCGGGCCGGAGAAGGGTGGTCCTACGAGCAGTACTTC.

About this clonotype: Just one base apart from a much larger clone, this may be a read error. The CDR3 loop reads CASSLGRVLYEQYF. In DNA form, the CDR3 reads TGTGCCAGCAGCTTAGGTAGGGTCCTCTACGAGCAGTACTTC. The gene calls are TRBV11-2 and TRBJ2-7; D gene ambiguous. The germline V gene encodes CDR1 SGHAT and CDR2 FQNNGV. This CDR3 has 14 amino acids. The germline V and J ends were trimmed by 1 base and 3 bases, with 10 bases remaining between them.

Concerning this clonotype: A much larger clone lies one base from this, so it may be a read error. CDR3 coding DNA: TGCAGTGCTAGATCCGGACAGGCCGTCTACGAGCAGTACTTC. This encodes CSARSGQAVYEQYF. The chain couples TRBV20-1 to TRBJ2-7; 7 nucleotides agree with TRBD1. Germline CDR1 reads DFQATT; CDR2 reads SNEGSKA (reference sequence). V lost 2 bases and J lost 3; bases outside the gene matches: 7. The CDR3 length is 14 residues.

The chain is built from TRBV24-1 and TRBJ2-2; D gene uncertain. CDR3 length: 13 residues. CDR1 is KGHDR and CDR2 is SFDVKD in the germline V gene. Trimming left V 4 bases short and J 0 bases short, with 2 bases between. The CDR3 bases are TGTGCCACCAGTGACACGAACACCGGGGAGCTGTTTTTT. Translating gives CATSDTNTGELFF.

This clonotype was seen ten or more times. V and J are TRBV24-1 and TRBJ2-5, with D maybe TRBD1 (5 bases). The germline V gene has CDR1 KGHDR and CDR2 SFDVKD. The CDR3 has 12 amino acids. The V and J ends lost 10 bases and 2 bases respectively, with 10 bases between them. CDR3 in amino acids: CATARGQETQYF. The CDR3 coding sequence is TGTGCCACGGCAAGGGGACAAGAGACCCAGTACTTC.

CDR3 in amino acids: CATSVQRDTRDEQFF. The CDR3 nucleotides read TGTGCCACCAGTGTACAGCGGGACACACGGGATGAGCAGTTCTTC. This chain uses TRBV24-1 with TRBJ2-1; tentative D call: TRBD2 (7 bases). This CDR3 is 15 amino acids long. Germline-derived CDR1 and CDR2 are KGHDR and SFDVKD. V was clipped by 5 bases and J by 8 bases, with 18 bases between them.

This clonotype was detected ten times or more. This chain connects TRBV12-3 or TRBV12-4 to TRBJ2-1, with 10 positions matching TRBD2. The V gene end was trimmed by 6 bases and the J gene end by 6 bases; junction bases not matched to a gene: 11. The CDR3 runs to 16 residues. In nucleotides, the CDR3 is TGTGCCAGCAGCCCTTCCCTAGCGGGAGAAGGCAATGAGCAGTTCTTC. Translating gives CASSPSLAGEGNEQFF.

This clonotype was picked up many times. The chain uses TRBV2 and TRBJ1-2, with 8 bases lining up with TRBD1. Trimming took 5 bases from V and 7 from J; bases not matched to a gene: 6. The CDR3 is 13 residues long. The germline CDR1 and CDR2 sequences are SNHLY and FYNNEI. In DNA, the CDR3 is TGTGCCAGCAGTCCGGACAGGGCAGGTGGCTACACCTTC. This codes for CASSPDRAGGYTF.

This clonotype was counted ten times or more. The V call is TRBV20-1, the J call TRBJ2-1, with 10 positions matching TRBD2. Germline values: CDR1 DFQATT, CDR2 SNEGSKA (reference sequence). V was clipped by 6 bases and J by 4 bases; unmatched bases: 6. The CDR3 spans 14 residues. CDR3 DNA sequence: TGCAGTGCCCCACTAGCGGGAAAATACAATGAGCAGTTCTTC. It encodes CSAPLAGKYNEQFF.

The chain links TRBV11-1 to TRBJ2-6, with TRBD1 matching 7 bases. CDR1 is SGHAT and CDR2 is FQDESV in the germline V gene (reference sequence). The junction had 11 bases not matched to a gene; V was cut back by 3 bases and J by 0 bases. The CDR3 runs 19 residues. The CDR3 DNA is TGTGCCAGCAGCTTTCCGGGACAGCCCACCGACTCTGGGGCCAACGTCCTGACTTTC. It codes for CASSFPGQPTDSGANVLTF.

This clonotype showed up many times. The genes are TRBV11-2 and TRBJ1-2; 9 bases fit TRBD1. Germline CDR1 is SGHAT and CDR2 is FQNNGV. V shed 5 bases and J 3 bases; nucleotides not matched to a gene: 19. The CDR3 is made up of 19 amino acids. CDR3 nucleotides: TGTGCCAGCAGCCGAGGGGGAGTTTTGGCGACAGGGGGTGACTATGGCTACACCTTC. Translated, it gives CASSRGGVLATGGDYGYTF.

In this sample, this clonotype turned up many times. This chain joins TRBV5-1 and TRBJ2-2; the D call may be TRBD1 or TRBD2 (5 bases each). CDR3 length equals 16 residues. The ends were cut back, 0 bases at V and 0 bases at J, with 9 bases in the middle. Germline V gene sequence: CDR1 SGHRS, CDR2 YFSETQ. CDR3 sequence (DNA): TGCGCCAGCAGCTTGGGGTGGGACCCGAACACCGGGGAGCTGTTTTTT. Translation gives CASSLGWDPNTGELFF.

This clonotype was picked up many times. The chain links TRBV20-1 to TRBJ2-1; 7 bases are a match to TRBD1. Trimming at V came to 2 bases and at J to 9 bases, leaving 10 bases not matched to a gene. The CDR3 is 14 amino acids. Looked up from germline, CDR1 is DFQATT and CDR2 is SNEGSKA (reference sequence). DNA for the CDR3: TGCAGTGCTAGATTACAGGGGTTGGGGGTTGAGCAGTTCTTC. Encoded protein: CSARLQGLGVEQFF.

The chain is built from TRBV27 and TRBJ1-1; D ambiguous. The CDR3 has 14 residues. V lost 6 bases and J 8 bases, leaving 19 bases between the germline ends. Germline-derived CDR1 and CDR2 are MNHEY and SMNVEV (reference sequence). The CDR3 spells CASSQAAGGGEAFF. The CDR3 coding sequence is TGTGCCAGCAGCCAAGCTGCCGGAGGAGGCGAAGCTTTCTTT.

This chain connects TRBV12-3 or TRBV12-4 to TRBJ2-1; 14 bases map to TRBD2. V lost 4 bases to trimming and J lost 5 bases; unmatched junction nucleotides: 7. There are 17 residues in the CDR3. In DNA, the CDR3 is TGTGCCAGCAGTTCGGGACTAGCGGGAGCCGTCGACAATGAGCAGTTCTTC. Translating it yields CASSSGLAGAVDNEQFF.